The 7 T cell receptor beta chains below were found in one sample sequenced in a study of OX40 agonist ivuxolimab in advanced cancers. The method was the immunoSEQ multiplex PCR assay. TCRdb retrieved this table from immuneACCESS and kept in-frame rearrangements only. Not all clones are present; in checked studies, unresolved V genes account for under half, and no reason is known for the remainder. The sample table records roughly 80,000 clones; 83% of these occur just once. The ten largest make up 0.7% to 0.9% of the sample. Sequenced here: CD4+ or CD8+ T cells sorted from blood, sampled in a trial of the OX40 agonist ivuxolimab. Receptor source: an adult with an advanced solid tumor such as melanoma, head and neck, liver or kidney cancer.

This chain links TRBV6-1 with TRBJ1-2; D is ambiguous. The V gene's germline CDR1 is MNHNS and CDR2 SASEGT. This CDR3 spans 14 amino acids. V was cut by 3 bases and J by 5 bases, with 13 bases left in between. CDR3 sequence (DNA): TGTGCCAGCAGTGATCGAGCATTGGGGTATGGCTACACCTTC. Amino acids: CASSDRALGYGYTF.

The chain employs TRBV30 and TRBJ1-2, with TRBD1 as a possible D gene (6 bases). CDR3 length equals 12 residues. V shed 2 bases and J shed 4 bases, with 8 bases lying between them. Looked up from germline, CDR1 is GTSNPN and CDR2 is SVGIG (reference sequence). CDR3 protein: CAWSQGSYGYTF. CDR3 DNA: TGTGCCTGGAGTCAGGGGTCCTATGGCTACACCTTC.

V is TRBV5-1 and J is TRBJ2-5, with TRBD1 matching over 12 bases. Germline CDR1 is SGHRS and CDR2 is YFSETQ. With V trimmed by 4 bases and J by 6 bases, 7 bases remained unmatched. This CDR3 region has 15 residues. This chain's CDR3 is CASSLSGQGAKTQYF. The CDR3 bases are TGCGCCAGCAGCCTCTCGGGACAGGGGGCAAAGACCCAGTACTTC.

The chain uses TRBV7-9 and TRBJ2-5; D possibly corresponds to TRBD1 (6 bases). Deletions cut 5 bases from V and 5 bases from J, with 15 bases between. Germline V CDR1 and CDR2: SEHNR, FQNEAQ (reference sequence). The CDR3 loop spans 14 amino acids. The CDR3 DNA reads as TGTGCCAGCAGCCGATCCCAGGGGAGTGAGACCCAGTACTTC. This sequence encodes CASSRSQGSETQYF.

The gene calls are TRBV5-6 and TRBJ2-7; 12 bases fit TRBD1. The CDR3 has 14 residues. V lost 3 bases to trimming and J lost 9 bases; unmatched junction nucleotides: 7. Germline assignment: CDR1 SGHDT and CDR2 YYEEEE. CDR3 in DNA: TGTGCCAGCAGCTCGGGGGACAGGGGGCCTGCGCAGTACTTC. Translating gives CASSSGDRGPAQYF.

The chain couples TRBV6-4 to TRBJ1-5; the D is unclear. Trimming removed 3 bases at V and 3 bases at J, with 6 bases between. The CDR3 sequence is 13 residues long. Germline V gene data show CDR1 as MRHNA and CDR2 as SNTAGT. As DNA, the CDR3 is TGTGCCAGCAGTGAGCAGGCCAATCAGCCCCAGCATTTT. Amino acid sequence: CASSEQANQPQHF.

Concerning this clone: In the same sample, other DNA sequences code for this CDR3. The V and J genes are TRBV5-1 and TRBJ1-1; possible D gene TRBD1, 6 bases. Germline V gene data show CDR1 as SGHRS and CDR2 as YFSETQ. The CDR3 has 15 residues. Trimming removed 0 bases at V and 3 bases at J, with 12 bases between. The CDR3 sequence: CASSLVGGADTEAFF. The CDR3, as DNA: TGCGCCAGCAGCTTGGTGGGGGGCGCGGACACTGAAGCTTTCTTT.